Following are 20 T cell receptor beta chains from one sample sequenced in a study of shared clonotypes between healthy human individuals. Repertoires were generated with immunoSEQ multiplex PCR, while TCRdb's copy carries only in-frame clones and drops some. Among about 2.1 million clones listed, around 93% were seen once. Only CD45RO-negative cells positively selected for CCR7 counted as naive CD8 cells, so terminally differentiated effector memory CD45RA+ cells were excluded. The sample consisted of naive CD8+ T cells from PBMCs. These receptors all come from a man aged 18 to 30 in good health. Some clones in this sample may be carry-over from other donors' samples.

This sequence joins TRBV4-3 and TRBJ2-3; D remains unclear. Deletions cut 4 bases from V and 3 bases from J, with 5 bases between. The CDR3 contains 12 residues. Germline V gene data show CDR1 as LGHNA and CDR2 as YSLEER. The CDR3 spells CASSRGTDTQYF. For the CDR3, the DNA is TGCGCCAGCAGCCGAGGAACAGATACGCAGTATTTT.

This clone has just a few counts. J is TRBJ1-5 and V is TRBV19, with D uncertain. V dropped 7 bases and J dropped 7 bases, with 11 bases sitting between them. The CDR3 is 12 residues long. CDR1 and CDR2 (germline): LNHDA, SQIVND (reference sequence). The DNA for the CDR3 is TGTGCCAGTACTGAAGGGTGGCAGCCCCAGCATTTT. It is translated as CASTEGWQPQHF.

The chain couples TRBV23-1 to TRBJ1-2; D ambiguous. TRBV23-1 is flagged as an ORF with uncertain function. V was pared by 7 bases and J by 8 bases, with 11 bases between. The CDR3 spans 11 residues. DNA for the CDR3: TGCGCCAGCAAAATGGGGAGCGGCTACACCTTC. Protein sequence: CASKMGSGYTF.

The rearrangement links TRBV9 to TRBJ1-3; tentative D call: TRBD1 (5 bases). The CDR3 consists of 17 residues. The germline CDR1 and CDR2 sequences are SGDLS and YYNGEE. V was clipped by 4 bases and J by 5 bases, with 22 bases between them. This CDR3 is CASSTTGGPDPRNTIYF. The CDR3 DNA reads TGTGCCAGCAGCACCACAGGAGGGCCCGATCCTAGAAACACCATATATTTT.

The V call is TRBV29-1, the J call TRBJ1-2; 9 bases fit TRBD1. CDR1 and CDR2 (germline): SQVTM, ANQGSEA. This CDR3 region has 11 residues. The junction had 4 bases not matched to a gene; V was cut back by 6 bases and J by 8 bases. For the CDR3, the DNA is TGCAGCGTGGGGGACAGGGTCGGCTACACCTTC. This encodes CSVGDRVGYTF.

CDR3 sequence (DNA): TGTGCCAGCAGTGAAGGGGGGGGCCCCTACGAGCAGTACTTC. It specifies CASSEGGGPYEQYF. This chain connects TRBV6-1 to TRBJ2-7, with TRBD2 as a possible D gene (7 bases). CDR1 and CDR2 (germline): MNHNS, SASEGT. This CDR3 has 14 amino acids. Trimming took 1 base from V and 2 from J, leaving 9 bases between them.

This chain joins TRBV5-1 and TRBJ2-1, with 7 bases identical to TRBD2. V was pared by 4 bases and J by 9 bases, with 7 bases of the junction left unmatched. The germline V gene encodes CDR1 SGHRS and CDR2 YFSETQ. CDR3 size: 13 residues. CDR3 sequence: CASSVGLGVEQFF. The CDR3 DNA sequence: TGCGCCAGCAGCGTAGGACTAGGGGTTGAGCAGTTCTTC.

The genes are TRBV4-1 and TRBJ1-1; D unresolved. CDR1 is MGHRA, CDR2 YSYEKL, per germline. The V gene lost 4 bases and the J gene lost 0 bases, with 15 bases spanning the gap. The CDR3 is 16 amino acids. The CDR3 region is CASSLASATMNTEAFF. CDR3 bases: TGCGCCAGCAGCCTCGCCTCGGCGACCATGAACACTGAAGCTTTCTTT.

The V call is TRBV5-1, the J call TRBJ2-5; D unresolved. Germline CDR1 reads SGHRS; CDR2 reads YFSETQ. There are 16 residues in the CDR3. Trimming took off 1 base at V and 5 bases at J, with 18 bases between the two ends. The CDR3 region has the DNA TGCGCCAGCAGCTTGTCGGTTTACCAAGGCGTCGAGACCCAGTACTTC. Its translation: CASSLSVYQGVETQYF.

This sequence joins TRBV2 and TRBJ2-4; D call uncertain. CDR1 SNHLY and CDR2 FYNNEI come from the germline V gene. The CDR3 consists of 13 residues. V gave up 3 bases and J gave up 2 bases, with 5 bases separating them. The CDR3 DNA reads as TGTGCCAGCAGTGACACAACCAAAAACATTCAGTACTTC. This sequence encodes CASSDTTKNIQYF.

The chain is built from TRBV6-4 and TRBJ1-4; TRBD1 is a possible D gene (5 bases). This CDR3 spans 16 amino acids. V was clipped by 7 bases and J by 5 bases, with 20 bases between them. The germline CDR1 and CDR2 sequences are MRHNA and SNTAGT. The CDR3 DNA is TGTGCCAGCACGGGGGATCCCGGGACTGAGAATGAAAAACTGTTTTTT. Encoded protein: CASTGDPGTENEKLFF.

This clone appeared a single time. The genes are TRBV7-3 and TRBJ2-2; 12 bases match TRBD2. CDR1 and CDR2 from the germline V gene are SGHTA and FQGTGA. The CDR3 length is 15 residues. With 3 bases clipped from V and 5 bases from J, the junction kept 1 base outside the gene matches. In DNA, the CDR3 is TGTGCCAGCAGCTTCGGACTAGCGGGGACCGGGGAGCTGTTTTTT. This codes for CASSFGLAGTGELFF.

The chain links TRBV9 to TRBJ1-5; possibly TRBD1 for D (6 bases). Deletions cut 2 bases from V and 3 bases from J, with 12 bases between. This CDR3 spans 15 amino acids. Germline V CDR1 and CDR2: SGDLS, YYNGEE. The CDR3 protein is CASSVRSGVNQPQHF. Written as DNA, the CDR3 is TGTGCCAGCAGCGTGAGGTCAGGGGTCAATCAGCCCCAGCATTTT.

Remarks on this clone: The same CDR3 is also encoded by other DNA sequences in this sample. In DNA form, the CDR3 reads TGTGCCAGCAGCTTAGTCGGGTTGAACACTGAAGCTTTCTTT. As protein: CASSLVGLNTEAFF. The rearrangement links TRBV7-2 to TRBJ1-1; no clear D gene. The V end was cut by 1 base, the J end by 0 bases, with 6 bases between. The CDR3 sequence is 14 residues long. Germline-derived CDR1 and CDR2 are SGHTA and FQGNSA.

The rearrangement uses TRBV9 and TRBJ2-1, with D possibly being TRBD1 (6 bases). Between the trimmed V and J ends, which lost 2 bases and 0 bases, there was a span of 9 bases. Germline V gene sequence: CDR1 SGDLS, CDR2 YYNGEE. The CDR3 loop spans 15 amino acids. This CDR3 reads CASSVAGVSYNEQFF. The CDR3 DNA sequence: TGTGCCAGCAGCGTGGCAGGGGTCTCCTACAATGAGCAGTTCTTC.

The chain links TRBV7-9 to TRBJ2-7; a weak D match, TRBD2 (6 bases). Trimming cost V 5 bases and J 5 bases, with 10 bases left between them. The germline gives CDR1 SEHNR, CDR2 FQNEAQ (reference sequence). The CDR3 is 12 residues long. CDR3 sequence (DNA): TGTGCCAGCAGCGCGGGGCCCCACGAGCAGTACTTC. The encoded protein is CASSAGPHEQYF. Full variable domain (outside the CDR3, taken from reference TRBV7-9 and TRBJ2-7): DTGVSQNPRHKITKRGQNVTFRCDPISEHNRLYWYRQTLGQGPEFLTYFQNEAQLEKSRLLSDRFSAERPKGSFSTLEIQRTEQGDSAMYLCASSAGPHEQYFGPGTRLTVT.

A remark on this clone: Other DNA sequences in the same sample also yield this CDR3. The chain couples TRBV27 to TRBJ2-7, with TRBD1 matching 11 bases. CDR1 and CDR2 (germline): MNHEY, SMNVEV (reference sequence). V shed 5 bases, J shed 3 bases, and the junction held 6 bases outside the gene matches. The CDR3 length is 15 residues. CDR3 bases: TGTGCCAGCAGTCTTGCCGGGACAGGGGGCTACGAGCAGTACTTC. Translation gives CASSLAGTGGYEQYF.

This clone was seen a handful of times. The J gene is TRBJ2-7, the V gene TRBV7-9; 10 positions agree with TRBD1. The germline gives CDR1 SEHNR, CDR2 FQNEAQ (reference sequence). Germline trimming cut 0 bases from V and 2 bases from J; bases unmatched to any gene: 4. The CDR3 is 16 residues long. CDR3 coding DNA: TGTGCCAGCAGCTTAGCGTGGGGACAGGGGCCCTACGAGCAGTACTTC. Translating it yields CASSLAWGQGPYEQYF.

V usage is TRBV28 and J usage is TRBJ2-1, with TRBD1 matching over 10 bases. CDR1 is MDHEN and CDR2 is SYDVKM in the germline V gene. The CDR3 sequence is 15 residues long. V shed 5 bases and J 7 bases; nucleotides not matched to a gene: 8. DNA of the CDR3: TGTGCCAGCAGTAGGCGACAGGGGGCGCGGAATGAGCAGTTCTTC. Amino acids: CASSRRQGARNEQFF.

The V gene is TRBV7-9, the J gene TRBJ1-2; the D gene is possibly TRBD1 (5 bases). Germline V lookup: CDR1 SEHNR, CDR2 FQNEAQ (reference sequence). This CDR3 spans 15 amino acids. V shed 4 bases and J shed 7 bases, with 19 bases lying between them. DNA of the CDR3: TGTGCCAGCAGCTCAACGAGGGGCGGCACTAGTGGCTACACCTTC. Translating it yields CASSSTRGGTSGYTF. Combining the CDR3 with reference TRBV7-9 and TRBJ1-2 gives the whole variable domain DTGVSQNPRHKITKRGQNVTFRCDPISEHNRLYWYRQTLGQGPEFLTYFQNEAQLEKSRLLSDRFSAERPKGSFSTLEIQRTEQGDSAMYLCASSSTRGGTSGYTFGSGTRLTVV.